This TCR beta chain was sequenced in a study of graft-versus-host responses after intestinal transplantation (dated by TCRdb to the early 2020s). At the level of the whole study: Recipients received multivisceral, liver-intestinal, or isolated intestinal transplants. Rather than going through the commercial service, samples from a few later patients were sequenced in-house on an Illumina MiSeq and processed with MiXCR. Of the roughly 25 intestinal transplant recipients enrolled in the cohort, one of whom was a retransplant, a few patients without pretransplant specimens were excluded. Anti-thymocyte globulin induction was given to all recipients, followed by maintenance tacrolimus and steroids for 2 to 4 years. To identify alloreactive clones, pre-transplant mixed lymphocyte reaction products were sequenced and then compared with unstimulated pre-transplant donor and recipient T cells. Graft-versus-host and host-versus-graft alloreactive T cell clones were tracked in the graft, circulation and bone marrow after intestinal transplantation using bulk TCR-beta CDR3 sequencing. A peak of at least 4% donor T cells among recipient peripheral blood mononuclear cells was the definition used for donor T cell macrochimerism. Results and caveats for the whole study, not just this receptor: GvH clones turned up in recipient bone marrow, with some appearing earlier in ileal mucosa or blood, a pattern consistent with an intestinal mucosal origin. Early after transplant, peak levels of circulating GvH clones were associated with declines in HvG clones. Patients with donor T cell macrochimerism had high GvH to HvG T cell clonal ratios in their allografts. Conclusions were limited by the relatively low number and heterogeneity of intestinal transplant patients.

This clone was counted between two and nine times. Per-base quality was not reported, and no clone a single base away is much larger than it. The library was produced with the immunoSEQ multiplex PCR assay. For most patients, genomic DNA was isolated with the Qiagen DNeasy Blood and Tissue Kit and sent frozen to Adaptive Biotechnologies for TCR sequencing. For most patients, high-throughput TCR-beta CDR3 sequencing of genomic DNA was performed by Adaptive Biotechnologies. Processing in the source paper ran as follows. Adaptive's ImmunoSEQ software supplied the TCR sequencing data for 18 patients, while MiXCR and VDJtools were used to process a few other patients. CD4 versus CD8 sorting errors were corrected by removing sequences found in both subsets at a frequency ratio below 5:1. CDR3 nucleotide sequences shared between donor and recipient were removed because their origin could not be assigned. At least 2-fold expansion over unstimulated cells and a minimum CFSE-low frequency of 0.002% (template counts) or 0.001% (read counts) were required for clones to be classified as alloreactive. A clone was considered mappable if detected in the sequenced pre-transplant spleen, lymph node, or MLR CFSE-low populations of the donor or recipient. Cumulative frequency of alloreactive clones was calculated as a percentage of all sequences weighted by copy number. TCRdb re-hosts the immuneACCESS table, in-frame sequences only. Its copies lack some clones; in the studies checked, an unresolved V gene accounts for under half of them, and the cause for the rest is not known. That table supplies the V and J calls and clone size; D and trimming were determined from the DNA. Across this sample there are more than 12,000 clones, with roughly 28% seen only once. The ten largest clones add up to less than 5% of the sample.

The time point label for this specimen denotes: cells obtained before transplantation from donor or recipient. Mixed lymphocyte reactions plated approximately 200,000 CFSE-labeled pre-transplant responders with approximately 200,000 irradiated violet-dye-labeled stimulators and were cultured for 6 to 7 days. Proliferating CD3+CD4+CFSE-low and CD3+CD8+CFSE-low responder cells were FACS-sorted on a BD Influx sorter after the mixed lymphocyte reaction. The specimen comprised alloreactive CD4+ T cells from a mixed lymphocyte reaction culture, sampled before intestinal transplant. What this sample's cell subset or site label stands for: CFSE-low proliferating T cells sorted from roughly six-day pre-transplant mixed lymphocyte reaction (GvH or HvG direction). The receptor's source is a human patient who received an intestinal transplant.

The CDR3 loop reads CASSPSYDRAATGELFF. The DNA sequence follows: TGTGCCAGCAGCCCGTCTTACGACAGGGCGGCCACCGGGGAGCTGTTTTTT. The receptor chain draws on TRBV4-2 and TRBJ2-2, with 7 junctional bases fitting TRBD1. Unmatched junction bases come to 12, with V trimmed by 4 bases and J by 4 bases. The CDR3 sequence holds 17 residues, the cysteine and phenylalanine included. Of all the DNA, just the CDR3 is kept, 51 bases in frame from base 1. Sequences LGHNA (CDR1) and YNFKEQ (CDR2) are obtained from the germline V gene.